The clone carrying this T cell receptor (beta chain) came up once. J lost 6 bases, V lost 3 bases, and 8 bases had no gene match. This CDR3 has 15 amino acids. Germline V gene lookup returns CDR1 LGHDT and CDR2 YNNKEL (reference sequence). The data stem from a study of control samples from healthy donors and cancer patients. Measured with immunoSEQ multiplex PCR; TCRdb has only the in-frame clones, and not every one. The sample shows around 72,000 clones, roughly 80% of them seen only once. Source material: blood. The V gene is TRBV3-1 (or the pseudogene TRBV3-2), the J gene TRBJ2-1; 7 nucleotides match TRBD2. The TCR sequence derives from a man aged 50 to 60 in good health. CDR3 bases: TGTGCCAGCAGCCAGCGCGGGAGAGGGGTCAATGAGCAGTTCTTC. Translation gives CASSQRGRGVNEQFF.